The T cell receptor beta chain under discussion was sequenced for a study of graft-versus-host responses after intestinal transplantation. About the research overall: Each patient got anti-thymocyte globulin induction, then tacrolimus and steroids for approximately 3 years.

General study points: Present in recipient marrow, GvH clones included some that appeared first in ileum or blood. Individuals carrying graft-donor T cell macrochimerism showed high graft-versus-host to host-versus-graft clonal ratios in allografts.

About this clone: What it recognizes is unknown.

V lost 1 base, J lost 2 bases, and 11 bases stayed unmatched. The CDR3 has 18 residues. Germline-derived CDR1 and CDR2 are MNHNS and SASEGT. Data came from immunoSEQ multiplex PCR; TCRdb stores just in-frame clones and leaves some out. The profile shows about 93,000 clones, 90% to 95% of them singletons. The starting material was unstimulated CD8+ T cells sorted from spleen or lymph node cells, obtained before intestinal transplant. This chain connects TRBV6-1 to TRBJ2-3, with 8 bases matching TRBD2. The TCR originated in a human donor who received an intestinal transplant. DNA of the CDR3: TGTGCCAGCAGTGAAGACGGGGAGCGGGGGATTCTCACAGATACGCAGTATTTT. Translated, it gives CASSEDGERGILTDTQYF.